The 29 T cell receptor beta chains in this list originate from one sample, sequenced in a study of blood T cells in healthy people across ages. A second roughly 6 to 11 cycle PCR used barcoded and J-beta primers. MiXCR was run by TCRdb on the 5' RACE reads, yielding one entry per CDR3 protein. The table lists some 1,500,000 distinct CDR3 sequences, under 55% of them singletons, with less than 5% in the top ten. Source material: blood. Receptors were obtained from a woman aged 18-30 years in good health.

This clonotype has a handful of counts. The rearrangement joins TRBV7-2 to TRBJ1-2; D is unresolved. V shed 4 bases and J shed 2 bases, with 8 bases lying between them. Germline V CDR1 and CDR2: SGHTA, FQGNSA. The CDR3 runs 13 residues. CDR3 sequence reads: CASSSDMNYGYTF. CDR3 bases: TGTGCCAGCAGCTCCGACATGAACTATGGCTACACCTTC. Based on the CDR3 plus reference TRBV7-2 and TRBJ1-2, the full variable domain is GAGVSQSPSNKVTEKGKDVELRCDPISGHTALYWYRQSLGQGLEFLIYFQGNSAPDKSGLPSDRFSAERTGGSVSTLTIQRTQQEDSAVYLCASSSDMNYGYTFGSGTRLTVV.

The chain carries TRBV9 and TRBJ2-2; a weak D match, TRBD1 (6 bases). Between the trimmed V and J ends, which lost 3 bases and 1 base, there was a span of 7 bases. The germline gives CDR1 SGDLS, CDR2 YYNGEE. This CDR3 has 14 residues. The DNA for the CDR3 is TGTGCCAGCAGCGGGACAGAGAACACCGGGGAGCTGTTTTTT. Protein sequence: CASSGTENTGELFF.

This clonotype was seen ten or more times. The chain employs TRBV7-3 and TRBJ1-2; 7 nucleotides line up with TRBD1. The germline V gene has CDR1 SGHTA and CDR2 FQGTGA. The CDR3 loop spans 13 amino acids. The V gene end was trimmed by 6 bases and the J gene end by 8 bases; junction bases not matched to a gene: 9. CDR3 sequence reads: CASSLLSGGGYTF. The CDR3 DNA sequence: TGTGCCAGCAGTTTATTGTCAGGGGGAGGCTACACCTTC.

This chain uses TRBV12-3 or TRBV12-4 with TRBJ2-6, with D perhaps TRBD1 or TRBD2 (5 bases each). The ends were cut back, 3 bases at V and 4 bases at J, with 10 bases in the middle. The CDR3 is made up of 15 amino acids. The CDR3 reads CASSFDGTGANVLTF. The CDR3 nucleotides read TGTGCCAGCAGTTTTGACGGGACCGGGGCCAACGTCCTGACTTTC.

In its sample, this clonotype was seen a few times. The chain recombines TRBV20-1 with TRBJ1-5; D perhaps matches TRBD1 (5 bases). The CDR3 sequence is 13 residues long. In germline, CDR1 is DFQATT, CDR2 SNEGSKA (reference sequence). Trimming cost V 1 base and J 5 bases, with 9 bases left between them. CDR3 protein: CSARGDSYQPQHF. Written as DNA, the CDR3 is TGCAGTGCTAGAGGAGACAGCTATCAGCCCCAGCATTTT.

The V and J genes are TRBV2 and TRBJ2-2, with TRBD2 as a possible D gene (5 bases). Germline V gene sequence: CDR1 SNHLY, CDR2 FYNNEI. The V and J ends lost 4 bases and 5 bases respectively, with 8 bases between them. This CDR3 region has 13 residues. CDR3 DNA sequence: TGTGCCAGCAGTGCCGGGAAAACCGGGGAGCTGTTTTTT. It yields the protein CASSAGKTGELFF.

As for this clonotype: Relative to the germline gene, one junction end is altered; a read error may explain this. The chain recombines TRBV12-3 or TRBV12-4 with TRBJ2-7; 8 nucleotides align to TRBD1. This CDR3 is 15 amino acids long. The CDR3 DNA reads TGTGCCAGCAGTTCCAGGACAGGGAGTCAGTACGAGCAGTGCTTC. Protein: CASSSRTGSQYEQCF.

The sample holds one count of this clonotype. One end of the junction fails to match germline, which may point to a read error. The chain joins TRBV10-3 to TRBJ2-3; no reliable D call. The V gene's germline CDR1 is ENHRY and CDR2 SYGVKD. CDR3 size: 16 residues. The CDR3 here is CATSLGSFPPTDTRYF. CDR3 nucleotides: TGTGCCACCTCGCTCGGGTCCTTTCCTCCCACAGATACGCGGTATTTT.

As regards this clonotype: Compared with germline, one end of the junction differs, possibly owing to a read error. V and J are TRBV20-1 and TRBJ2-1; D is unresolved. The length of the CDR3 is 13 residues. Looked up from germline, CDR1 is DFQATT and CDR2 is SNEGSKA (reference sequence). CDR3 protein: CSARTGSYSEQFF. The DNA of the CDR3 is TGCAGTGCTAGAACCGGGTCCTACAGTGAGCAGTTCTTC.

This clonotype occurred a few times. This rearrangement joins TRBV7-2 to TRBJ2-3; a weak D match, TRBD2 (5 bases). The CDR3 covers 14 residues. Germline lookup yields CDR1 SGHTA and CDR2 FQGNSA. Trimming removed 3 bases at V and 4 bases at J, with 11 bases between. The CDR3 DNA reads TGTGCCAGCAGCTTCACTAGTTTTTCAGATACGCAGTATTTT. Its protein is CASSFTSFSDTQYF.

Points on this clonotype: A read error is possible here, since a much larger clone lies one base away. The chain is built from TRBV11-2 and TRBJ2-7; 11 bases align to TRBD1. Germline assignment: CDR1 SGHAT and CDR2 FQNNGV. The CDR3 runs 14 residues. The CDR3 bases are TGTGCCCGCAGCGGAGGACAGGGGGCAATCGAGCAGTACTTC. This translates into CARSGGQGAIEQYF.

This clonotype appeared a few times. This chain joins TRBV28 and TRBJ2-4; the match to TRBD1 covers 10 bases. Matching the DNA end better, TRBJ2-7 makes the J call doubtful. Germline V gene sequence: CDR1 MDHEN, CDR2 SYDVKM. The CDR3 runs to 15 residues. CDR3 nucleotide sequence: TGTGCCAGCTACGTCACCGGGACAGGGGACCACGAGCAGTACTTC. Its protein is CASYVTGTGDHEQYF.

Remarks on this clonotype: A read error may produce the germline difference seen at one junction end. The chain has TRBV7-9 and TRBJ2-1; 7 positions agree with TRBD2. The CDR3 runs to 14 residues. Germline CDR1 and CDR2: SEHNR and FQNEAQ (reference sequence). The DNA of the CDR3 is TGTGCCAGCAGCGTAGCGGGCCTCCACAATGAGCAGTTCTTC. Its protein is CASSVAGLHNEQFF. Supplemented by reference TRBV7-9 and TRBJ2-1, the full variable domain reads DTGVSQNPRHKITKRGQNVTFRCDPISEHNRLYWYRQTLGQGPEFLTYFQNEAQLEKSRLLSDRFSAERPKGSFSTLEIQRTEQGDSAMYLCASSVAGLHNEQFFGPGTRLTVL.

V gene TRBV21-1 combines with J gene TRBJ2-7; TRBD2, the table's D call, lacks a check against the DNA. TRBV21-1 is a pseudogene locus. This CDR3 spans 18 amino acids. CDR3 DNA: TGTGCCAGCAGCTCCAAAGGCCGTGGGACTAGCGGGGGGTACGAGCAGTACTTC. Translating gives CASSSKGRGTSGGYEQYF.

V usage is TRBV6-5 and J usage is TRBJ2-7; 10 bases line up with TRBD2. The CDR3 runs to 16 residues. Germline lookup yields CDR1 MNHEY and CDR2 SVGAGI. The V segment lost 0 bases and the J segment 2 bases; nucleotides outside the gene matches: 4. The CDR3 region is CASSYSLAGVTYEQYF. In nucleotides, the CDR3 is TGTGCCAGCAGTTACTCGCTAGCGGGAGTAACCTACGAGCAGTACTTC.

The chain employs TRBV5-6 and TRBJ2-1, with 12 bases aligning to TRBD1. V was clipped by 0 bases and J by 8 bases; unmatched bases: 6. Germline values: CDR1 SGHDT, CDR2 YYEEEE. The CDR3 contains 16 residues. CDR3 amino acids: CASSLGGTGGEDEQFF. In DNA, the CDR3 is TGTGCCAGCAGCTTGGGAGGGACAGGGGGCGAGGATGAGCAGTTCTTC.

V and J are TRBV9 and TRBJ1-5, with D hard to call. Trimming left V 3 bases short and J 0 bases short, with 7 bases between. Germline V gives CDR1 SGDLS, CDR2 YYNGEE. The CDR3 is 14 residues long. The CDR3 DNA reads as TGTGCCAGCAGCGCGGACGGTAGCAATCAGCCCCAGCATTTT. It codes for CASSADGSNQPQHF.

The chain uses TRBV5-1 and TRBJ1-4; 10 bases are shared with TRBD1. Germline CDR1 is SGHRS and CDR2 is YFSETQ. V gave up 5 bases and J gave up 8 bases; unmatched junction bases: 6. The length of the CDR3 is 14 residues. The CDR3 nucleotides are TGCGCCAGCAGGACTGGGACAGGGGCCGAAAAACTGTTTTTT. Encoded protein: CASRTGTGAEKLFF.

This clonotype was detected many times. This chain connects TRBV11-2 to TRBJ2-1; D unclear. Germline CDR1 reads SGHAT; CDR2 reads FQNNGV. CDR3 length: 13 residues. Deletions cut 3 bases from V and 5 bases from J, with 8 bases between. The CDR3 loop is CASSFVTHNEQFF. The CDR3 coding sequence is TGTGCCAGCAGCTTCGTAACCCACAATGAGCAGTTCTTC.

V gene TRBV5-5 combines with J gene TRBJ2-5; no clear D gene. In germline, CDR1 is SGHKS, CDR2 YYEKEE (reference sequence). The CDR3 sequence is 14 residues long. Deletions cut 0 bases from V and 11 bases from J, with 17 bases between. Here the CDR3 reads CASSLAGKVAVQYF. The CDR3 nucleotides read TGTGCCAGCAGCTTGGCCGGTAAGGTGGCGGTGCAGTACTTC.

V is TRBV7-6 and J is TRBJ1-1, with TRBD1 matching over 10 bases. Germline lookup yields CDR1 SGHVS and CDR2 FNYEAQ. V trimming: 5 bases; J trimming: 0 bases; junction bases outside the gene matches: 6. The CDR3 sequence is 16 residues long. CDR3: CASSRGTGDMNTEAFF. The CDR3 DNA sequence: TGTGCCAGCAGCCGCGGGACAGGGGACATGAACACTGAAGCTTTCTTT.

The chain recombines TRBV30 with TRBJ1-1; TRBD1 might be the D (6 bases). There are 14 residues in the CDR3. V dropped 3 bases and J dropped 1 base, with 12 bases sitting between them. Looked up from germline, CDR1 is GTSNPN and CDR2 is SVGIG (reference sequence). In DNA, the CDR3 is TGTGCCTGGAGCCGAGGAGGGGGGAACACTGAAGCTTTCTTT. Protein sequence: CAWSRGGGNTEAFF.

The chain recombines TRBV20-1 with TRBJ2-3; TRBD2 aligns across 7 bases. The V gene end was trimmed by 6 bases and the J gene end by 7 bases; junction bases not matched to a gene: 16. CDR3 length: 15 amino acids. The germline CDR1 and CDR2 sequences are DFQATT and SNEGSKA (reference sequence). DNA of the CDR3: TGCAGTGCCACAACTAGCGACCGTCCAGGGAATACGCAGTATTTT. Its translation: CSATTSDRPGNTQYF.

This clonotype was detected a few times. J is TRBJ2-1 and V is TRBV20-1; 13 nucleotides agree with TRBD2. Germline trimming cut 3 bases from V and 15 bases from J; bases unmatched to any gene: 5. Germline CDR1 reads DFQATT; CDR2 reads SNEGSKA (reference sequence). This CDR3 spans 12 amino acids. CDR3 loop: CSASGTSGNPFF. The CDR3 coding sequence is TGCAGTGCTAGTGGGACTAGCGGGAATCCGTTCTTC.

In this sample, this clonotype turned up a few times. The V call is TRBV5-1, the J call TRBJ2-3; 9 positions match TRBD2. This CDR3 is built from 19 residues. With 0 bases clipped from V and 3 bases from J, the junction kept 14 bases outside the gene matches. Per germline, CDR1 SGHRS and CDR2 YFSETQ. For the CDR3, the DNA is TGCGCCAGCAGCTTGGTGGGGAGCGGGGGGCGACGGAGGACAGATACGCAGTATTTT. Its protein product is CASSLVGSGGRRRTDTQYF.

This clonotype was counted between two and nine times. The chain joins TRBV9 to TRBJ2-1; unclear D gene. The CDR3 runs 14 residues. V was shortened by 1 base and J by 2 bases, with 7 bases between the two germline ends. CDR1 is SGDLS and CDR2 is YYNGEE in the germline V gene. The chain's CDR3 is CASSVLETYNEQFF. DNA of the CDR3: TGTGCCAGCAGCGTACTAGAAACCTACAATGAGCAGTTCTTC.

This clonotype was seen a few times. The chain recombines TRBV20-1 with TRBJ2-5, with 7 bases identical to TRBD1. Per the germline V gene, CDR1 is DFQATT and CDR2 is SNEGSKA (reference sequence). Trimming cost V 3 bases and J 5 bases; bases outside gene matches: 12. The length of the CDR3 is 15 residues. The CDR3 nucleotides are TGCAGTGCTAGTCACCCTCAGACAGGGTATGAGACCCAGTACTTC. The encoded protein is CSASHPQTGYETQYF.

There are a few counts of this clonotype. The chain carries TRBV4-3 and TRBJ2-1; 7 nucleotides align to TRBD1. CDR1 and CDR2 (germline): LGHNA, YSLEER. Germline trimming cut 0 bases from V and 0 bases from J; bases unmatched to any gene: 5. The CDR3 has 17 amino acids. The CDR3 protein is CASSQESRGHSYNEQFF. CDR3 nucleotide sequence: TGCGCCAGCAGCCAAGAGTCTAGGGGGCACTCCTACAATGAGCAGTTCTTC.

The chain links TRBV4-2 to TRBJ2-7, with 12 bases lining up with TRBD2. After removal of 6 bases from V and 2 bases from J, the junction contained 8 bases not matched to a gene. The CDR3 loop spans 16 amino acids. Germline V gives CDR1 LGHNA, CDR2 YNFKEQ. CDR3 coding DNA: TGTGCCAGCAGGCGGACTAGCGGGACCTATACCTACGAGCAGTACTTC. Translation gives CASRRTSGTYTYEQYF.